This TCR beta chain was sequenced for a study of cytomegalovirus exposure and HLA in healthy donors. Study as a whole: T cells numbering about 200 million yielded roughly 120 million unique TCR beta sequences in an earlier analysis.

Amplification used 60 Vbeta primers and 13 Jbeta primers. TCRdb keeps only in-frame clones here, not all; method: immunoSEQ multiplex PCR. The sample lists some 150,000 clones, approximately 84% seen once, with approximately 1.9% in the top ten. J gave up 5 bases and V 6 bases, and 10 bases lay outside the gene matches. The CDR3 sequence is 15 residues long. Germline V gene data show CDR1 as SNHLY and CDR2 as FYNNEI. The chain carries TRBV2 and TRBJ2-5, with 9 bases that match TRBD1. Sequencing was performed on PBMCs. This TCR was recovered from a woman aged 35 to 49 in good health and CMV-seronegative. DNA for the CDR3: TGTGCCAGCAGCCCGGCCGGGACAGGGACGGAGACCCAGTACTTC. Its protein is CASSPAGTGTETQYF.